The 2 T cell receptor beta chains given below trace back to one sample, sequenced in a study of Ad26.COV2.S vaccination and SARS-CoV-2 variants. Treatment specified: around 19 received Ad26.COV2.S at low or high dose, single or two shots; several received placebo; per-sample allocation not given. Sample collection was performed on day 63 after the first vaccine or placebo injection. TCRdb keeps only in-frame clones here, not all; method: immunoSEQ multiplex PCR. The sample lists about 380,000 clones; approximately 83% were seen once. The sequencing used peripheral blood, collected in a trial of Ad26.COV2.S vaccine versus placebo. The receptors here all came from a person between 18 and 65 years old who received the Ad26.COV2.S COVID-19 vaccine or a placebo.

This rearrangement joins TRBV10-3 to TRBJ2-1, with D maybe TRBD1 (5 bases). The CDR3 covers 12 residues. V was pared by 1 base and J by 9 bases, with 7 bases between. CDR1 and CDR2 (germline): ENHRY, SYGVKD. The CDR3 region is CAISELQAEQFF. CDR3 in DNA: TGTGCCATCAGTGAGTTACAGGCTGAGCAGTTCTTC.

The chain is built from TRBV2 and TRBJ2-2; D is uncertain. Trimming removed 6 bases from V and 7 bases from J, with 12 bases in between. Germline assignment: CDR1 SNHLY and CDR2 FYNNEI. CDR3 size: 13 residues. The DNA for the CDR3 is TGTGCCAGCAGCCTCGGCGGAATCGGGGAGCTGTTTTTT. Its protein product is CASSLGGIGELFF.